This is a list of T cell receptor beta chains from one sample in a study of T cell responses to AZD1222 COVID-19 vaccine. Data came from immunoSEQ multiplex PCR; TCRdb stores just in-frame clones and leaves some out. This table has about 79,000 clones, roughly 94% appearing once. This specimen consisted of peripheral blood, obtained on day 0 of MenACWY control vaccination. Every receptor here comes from an adult in good health. The CDR3 runs from the conserved cysteine through the conserved F or W. Fields, in order: V gene, J gene, clone size, D gene, CDR3 protein, CDR3 DNA. The D gene is left open where the match is weak. Rows may omit the clone size; those that give it use once, few, many or a size class.

V gene: TRBV20-1; J gene: TRBJ2-1; clone size: -; D gene: -; CDR3 protein: CSAPLPNEQFF; CDR3 DNA: TGCAGTGCTCCCCTCCCCAATGAGCAGTTCTTC
V gene: TRBV7-9; J gene: TRBJ1-2; clone size: -; D gene: -; CDR3 protein: CASSLGGRSPNYGYTF; CDR3 DNA: TGTGCCAGCAGCTTAGGTGGTAGGAGTCCTAACTATGGCTACACCTTC
V gene: TRBV4-1; J gene: TRBJ1-6; clone size: -; D gene: -; CDR3 protein: CASSQGISEPHSPLHF; CDR3 DNA: TGCGCCAGCAGCCAAGGGATATCAGAACCTCATTCACCCCTCCACTTT
V gene: TRBV13; J gene: TRBJ2-7; clone size: -; D gene: TRBD1; CDR3 protein: CASSLSDRGHRFSYEQYF; CDR3 DNA: TGTGCCAGCAGCTTATCGGACAGGGGCCACCGATTCTCCTACGAGCAGTACTTC
V gene: TRBV24-1; J gene: TRBJ2-1; clone size: -; D gene: TRBD1; CDR3 protein: CATSETQGVTYNEQFF; CDR3 DNA: TGTGCCACCAGTGAAACACAGGGGGTAACCTACAATGAGCAGTTCTTC
V gene: TRBV2; J gene: TRBJ1-1; clone size: -; D gene: -; CDR3 protein: CASSKTASNTEAFF; CDR3 DNA: TGTGCCAGCAGTAAGACAGCCTCGAACACTGAAGCTTTCTTT
V gene: TRBV18; J gene: TRBJ1-5; clone size: -; D gene: -; CDR3 protein: CASSPSGTGNNQPQHF; CDR3 DNA: TGTGCCAGCTCACCAAGCGGGACGGGAAACAATCAGCCCCAGCATTTT
V gene: TRBV19; J gene: TRBJ2-7; clone size: -; D gene: TRBD1; CDR3 protein: CASTPGQGASEQYF; CDR3 DNA: TGTGCCAGTACCCCGGGACAGGGGGCGAGCGAGCAGTACTTC
V gene: TRBV19; J gene: TRBJ1-6; clone size: -; D gene: -; CDR3 protein: CASSVTGSTPKNSPLHF; CDR3 DNA: TGTGCCAGTAGTGTAACAGGATCTACCCCTAAGAATTCACCCCTCCACTTT
V gene: TRBV9; J gene: TRBJ2-2; clone size: -; D gene: -; CDR3 protein: CASSAVMVTGELFF; CDR3 DNA: TGTGCCAGCAGCGCCGTGATGGTCACCGGGGAGCTGTTTTTT
V gene: TRBV7-8; J gene: TRBJ2-5; clone size: -; D gene: TRBD2; CDR3 protein: CASSPGLAGWETQYF; CDR3 DNA: TGTGCCAGCAGCCCAGGACTAGCGGGCTGGGAGACCCAGTACTTC
V gene: TRBV5-5; J gene: TRBJ1-1; clone size: -; D gene: TRBD1; CDR3 protein: CASTPSKGQGITEAFF; CDR3 DNA: TGTGCCAGCACCCCTTCGAAGGGACAGGGGATCACTGAAGCTTTCTTT
V gene: TRBV11-2; J gene: TRBJ2-5; clone size: -; D gene: -; CDR3 protein: CASSPNQETQYF; CDR3 DNA: TGTGCCAGCAGCCCGAACCAAGAGACCCAGTACTTC
V gene: TRBV5-1; J gene: TRBJ2-7; clone size: -; D gene: -; CDR3 protein: CASSLEPGGFEQYF; CDR3 DNA: TGCGCCAGCAGCTTGGAGCCAGGGGGGTTCGAGCAGTACTTC
V gene: TRBV3-1/TRBV3-2; J gene: TRBJ1-5; clone size: -; D gene: -; CDR3 protein: CASSRAVSNQPQHF; CDR3 DNA: TGTGCCAGCAGTCGGGCGGTCAGCAATCAGCCCCAGCATTTT
V gene: TRBV3-1/TRBV3-2; J gene: TRBJ1-2; clone size: -; D gene: TRBD1; CDR3 protein: CASSQESRDTGADTF; CDR3 DNA: TGTGCCAGCAGCCAGGAATCCCGGGACACAGGGGCGGACACCTTC
V gene: TRBV28; J gene: TRBJ1-1; clone size: few; D gene: -; CDR3 protein: CASSLPTGLTEAFF; CDR3 DNA: TGTGCCAGCAGTCTACCCACAGGGCTCACTGAAGCTTTCTTT
V gene: TRBV28; J gene: TRBJ2-2; clone size: -; D gene: -; CDR3 protein: CASTFGGSRGELFF; CDR3 DNA: TGTGCCAGCACCTTTGGGGGGAGCCGCGGGGAGCTGTTTTTT
V gene: TRBV11-3; J gene: TRBJ2-3; clone size: -; D gene: -; CDR3 protein: CASSSGSAYTDTQYF; CDR3 DNA: TGTGCCAGCAGCTCGGGTAGCGCCTACACAGATACGCAGTATTTT
V gene: TRBV5-1; J gene: TRBJ2-7; clone size: -; D gene: -; CDR3 protein: CASSSSSGSPSASYEQYF; CDR3 DNA: TGCGCCAGCAGCAGCTCCTCGGGGTCCCCCTCTGCGAGTTACGAGCAGTACTTC
V gene: TRBV19; J gene: TRBJ1-2; clone size: -; D gene: TRBD1; CDR3 protein: CASAQLETGLVYGYTF; CDR3 DNA: TGTGCCAGCGCGCAACTAGAGACAGGGTTGGTCTATGGCTACACCTTC
V gene: TRBV3-1/TRBV3-2; J gene: TRBJ2-5; clone size: few; D gene: TRBD1; CDR3 protein: CASSQTQGKETQYF; CDR3 DNA: TGTGCCAGCAGCCAAACACAGGGGAAAGAGACCCAGTACTTC
V gene: TRBV19; J gene: TRBJ1-4; clone size: -; D gene: -; CDR3 protein: CASSIRANEKLFF; CDR3 DNA: TGTGCCAGTAGTATCAGGGCTAATGAAAAACTGTTTTTT
V gene: TRBV14; J gene: TRBJ1-2; clone size: -; D gene: -; CDR3 protein: CASSPRQDYGYTF; CDR3 DNA: TGTGCCAGCAGCCCCAGACAAGACTATGGCTACACCTTC
V gene: TRBV7-6; J gene: TRBJ1-1; clone size: once; D gene: TRBD1; CDR3 protein: CASSFRQGARTEAFF; CDR3 DNA: TGTGCCAGCAGCTTTAGACAGGGGGCCAGGACTGAAGCTTTCTTT
V gene: TRBV4-1; J gene: TRBJ1-2; clone size: -; D gene: TRBD1; CDR3 protein: CASSQGHPGQGLYGYTF; CDR3 DNA: TGCGCCAGCAGCCAAGGCCATCCGGGACAGGGGCTCTATGGCTACACCTTC
V gene: TRBV2; J gene: TRBJ2-3; clone size: -; D gene: -; CDR3 protein: CASSAGDIPSTDTQYF; CDR3 DNA: TGTGCCAGCAGTGCCGGGGACATACCCAGCACAGATACGCAGTATTTT
V gene: TRBV25-1; J gene: TRBJ1-4; clone size: -; D gene: -; CDR3 protein: CASSGSNYNEKLFF; CDR3 DNA: TGTGCCAGCAGTGGCAGTAACTACAATGAAAAACTGTTTTTT
V gene: TRBV12-3/TRBV12-4; J gene: TRBJ2-7; clone size: -; D gene: TRBD1; CDR3 protein: CASRRQGNYEQYF; CDR3 DNA: TGTGCCAGCAGGAGACAGGGGAACTACGAGCAGTACTTC
V gene: TRBV14; J gene: TRBJ2-3; clone size: -; D gene: TRBD1; CDR3 protein: CASSQVWTGRTDTQYF; CDR3 DNA: TGTGCCAGCAGCCAGGTTTGGACAGGGAGAACAGATACGCAGTATTTT
V gene: TRBV4-1; J gene: TRBJ2-7; clone size: -; D gene: TRBD1; CDR3 protein: CASSLHINRDRGSYEQYF; CDR3 DNA: TGCGCCAGCAGCCTTCATATAAACCGGGACAGGGGCTCCTACGAGCAGTACTTC
V gene: TRBV28; J gene: TRBJ2-1; clone size: -; D gene: -; CDR3 protein: CASSKLRELNEQFF; CDR3 DNA: TGTGCCAGCAGTAAGCTCAGGGAGCTCAATGAGCAGTTCTTC
V gene: TRBV7-9; J gene: TRBJ1-1; clone size: -; D gene: TRBD1; CDR3 protein: CASSSQGALNTEAFF; CDR3 DNA: TGTGCCAGCAGCTCGCAGGGGGCATTGAACACTGAAGCTTTCTTT
V gene: TRBV30; J gene: TRBJ1-3; clone size: -; D gene: -; CDR3 protein: CAWSVGLSGNTIYF; CDR3 DNA: TGTGCCTGGAGTGTGGGGCTTTCTGGAAACACCATATATTTT
V gene: TRBV7-2; J gene: TRBJ1-1; clone size: few; D gene: -; CDR3 protein: CASSLVARNTEAFF; CDR3 DNA: TGTGCCAGCAGCTTAGTCGCCCGGAACACTGAAGCTTTCTTT
V gene: TRBV7-9; J gene: TRBJ2-5; clone size: -; D gene: -; CDR3 protein: CASSLPLSGGETQYF; CDR3 DNA: TGTGCCAGCAGCTTACCGCTGTCTGGAGGGGAGACCCAGTACTTC
V gene: TRBV7-8; J gene: TRBJ1-3; clone size: -; D gene: -; CDR3 protein: CASSPISSSGNTIYF; CDR3 DNA: TGTGCCAGCAGCCCTATCTCTAGCTCTGGAAACACCATATATTTT
V gene: TRBV7-8; J gene: TRBJ2-3; clone size: -; D gene: TRBD1; CDR3 protein: CASSLAGQALSDTQYF; CDR3 DNA: TGTGCCAGCAGCTTAGCCGGACAGGCTTTATCGGATACGCAGTATTTT
V gene: TRBV25-1; J gene: TRBJ2-3; clone size: -; D gene: -; CDR3 protein: CASSDPSGTDTQYF; CDR3 DNA: TGTGCCAGCAGTGATCCTAGCGGCACAGATACGCAGTATTTT
V gene: TRBV12-3/TRBV12-4; J gene: TRBJ1-4; clone size: -; D gene: -; CDR3 protein: CASSFRGEKLFF; CDR3 DNA: TGTGCCAGCAGTTTCCGGGGTGAAAAACTGTTTTTT
V gene: TRBV9; J gene: TRBJ2-2; clone size: -; D gene: -; CDR3 protein: CASSSPKGVNTGELFF; CDR3 DNA: TGTGCCAGCAGCTCCCCTAAGGGGGTAAACACCGGGGAGCTGTTTTTT
V gene: TRBV2; J gene: TRBJ2-7; clone size: once; D gene: TRBD2; CDR3 protein: CASSELAGGSYEQYF; CDR3 DNA: TGTGCCAGCAGTGAATTGGCGGGGGGGTCCTACGAGCAGTACTTC